A selection of T cell receptor beta chains follows, all from one sample in a study of blood T cell repertoires in COVID-19. This table comes from immunoSEQ multiplex PCR, and its TCRdb copy is limited to in-frame clones, with some not included. The top ten clones hold 2.3% of a sample with 200,000 to 250,000 clones, 80% to 85% of them seen once. Source material: peripheral blood. The receptors shown here come from a woman aged 60-75 years with acute or convalescent COVID-19. Both conserved end residues are part of each CDR3. Each record gives: J gene, V gene, CDR3 length, clone size, D gene, CDR3 protein, CDR3 DNA. A D gene is named only where the DNA matches it firmly. Size tells how often a clone was seen (once, few, many) or the class of an expanded clone, and some rows leave it out.

J gene: TRBJ2-7
V gene: TRBV28
CDR3 length: 13
clone size: once
D gene: TRBD2
CDR3 protein: CASTGGVSYEQYF
CDR3 DNA: TGTGCCAGCACCGGGGGGGTCTCCTACGAGCAGTACTTC

J gene: TRBJ1-3
V gene: TRBV13
CDR3 length: 14
clone size: NA
D gene: NA
CDR3 protein: CASSSRIPGNTIYF
CDR3 DNA: TGTGCCAGCAGCTCGAGGATACCTGGAAACACCATATATTTT

J gene: TRBJ2-3
V gene: TRBV30
CDR3 length: 11
clone size: NA
D gene: TRBD1
CDR3 protein: CAWSEGAAQYF
CDR3 DNA: TGTGCCTGGAGTGAGGGGGCTGCGCAGTATTTT

J gene: TRBJ1-2
V gene: TRBV5-4
CDR3 length: 16
clone size: NA
D gene: NA
CDR3 protein: CASSLGGRGGNYGYTF
CDR3 DNA: TGTGCCAGCAGCTTGGGCGGCAGGGGCGGTAACTATGGCTACACCTTC

J gene: TRBJ1-2
V gene: TRBV5-1
CDR3 length: 15
clone size: few
D gene: NA
CDR3 protein: CASSLRTDANYGYTF
CDR3 DNA: TGCGCCAGCAGCTTGAGGACAGATGCTAACTATGGCTACACCTTC

J gene: TRBJ1-2
V gene: TRBV20-1
CDR3 length: 11
clone size: NA
D gene: NA
CDR3 protein: CSAVTDYGYTF
CDR3 DNA: TGCAGTGCTGTGACAGATTATGGCTACACCTTC

J gene: TRBJ2-7
V gene: TRBV5-4
CDR3 length: 14
clone size: NA
D gene: TRBD1
CDR3 protein: CASSPWDRAYEQYF
CDR3 DNA: TGTGCCAGCAGCCCGTGGGACAGGGCCTACGAGCAGTACTTC

J gene: TRBJ2-2
V gene: TRBV15
CDR3 length: 12
clone size: NA
D gene: NA
CDR3 protein: CATRHNTGELFF
CDR3 DNA: TGTGCCACCAGACACAACACCGGGGAGCTGTTTTTT

J gene: TRBJ2-1
V gene: TRBV5-5
CDR3 length: 14
clone size: NA
D gene: NA
CDR3 protein: CASSAWTGVNEQFF
CDR3 DNA: TGTGCCAGCAGTGCTTGGACTGGAGTCAATGAGCAGTTCTTC

J gene: TRBJ2-5
V gene: TRBV12-5
CDR3 length: 15
clone size: NA
D gene: NA
CDR3 protein: CASGWRTSSQETQYF
CDR3 DNA: TGTGCTAGTGGTTGGCGGACAAGCTCCCAAGAGACCCAGTACTTC

J gene: TRBJ2-7
V gene: TRBV5-4
CDR3 length: 13
clone size: NA
D gene: NA
CDR3 protein: CASSEGRSGEQYF
CDR3 DNA: TGTGCCAGCAGCGAGGGCAGGAGCGGCGAGCAGTACTTC

J gene: TRBJ1-3
V gene: TRBV4-1
CDR3 length: 15
clone size: NA
D gene: NA
CDR3 protein: CASSQGGGSGNTIYF
CDR3 DNA: TGCGCCAGCAGCCAAGGGGGGGGCTCTGGAAACACCATATATTTT

J gene: TRBJ2-5
V gene: TRBV10-3
CDR3 length: 14
clone size: NA
D gene: NA
CDR3 protein: CAISDGPGQETQYF
CDR3 DNA: TGTGCCATCAGTGATGGTCCAGGCCAAGAGACCCAGTACTTC

J gene: TRBJ1-2
V gene: TRBV7-9
CDR3 length: 13
clone size: NA
D gene: NA
CDR3 protein: CASSSGSYYGYTF
CDR3 DNA: TGTGCCAGCAGCTCGGGGAGTTACTATGGCTACACCTTC

J gene: TRBJ2-7
V gene: TRBV7-3
CDR3 length: 14
clone size: NA
D gene: TRBD1
CDR3 protein: CASSVDRGPYEQYF
CDR3 DNA: TGTGCCAGCAGCGTAGACAGGGGTCCCTACGAGCAGTACTTC

J gene: TRBJ1-6
V gene: TRBV6-5
CDR3 length: 15
clone size: NA
D gene: NA
CDR3 protein: CASKTGSSYNSPLHF
CDR3 DNA: TGTGCCAGCAAGACAGGAAGCTCCTATAATTCACCCCTCCACTTT

J gene: TRBJ1-2
V gene: TRBV6-1
CDR3 length: 15
clone size: NA
D gene: NA
CDR3 protein: CASSEGTATNYGYTF
CDR3 DNA: TGTGCCAGCAGTGAAGGGACAGCGACTAACTATGGCTACACCTTC

J gene: TRBJ2-3
V gene: TRBV3-1/TRBV3-2
CDR3 length: 17
clone size: NA
D gene: TRBD2
CDR3 protein: CASSQGRLAGATDTQYF
CDR3 DNA: TGTGCCAGCAGCCAAGGTAGACTAGCGGGAGCCACAGATACGCAGTATTTT

J gene: TRBJ2-1
V gene: TRBV6-5
CDR3 length: 13
clone size: NA
D gene: NA
CDR3 protein: CASRLSSSGEQFF
CDR3 DNA: TGTGCCAGCAGACTCTCGTCAAGCGGCGAGCAGTTCTTC

J gene: TRBJ1-1
V gene: TRBV7-2
CDR3 length: 14
clone size: NA
D gene: TRBD1
CDR3 protein: CASSLGQAGGQAFF
CDR3 DNA: TGTGCCAGCAGCTTAGGGCAGGCAGGGGGGCAAGCTTTCTTT

J gene: TRBJ1-1
V gene: TRBV7-8
CDR3 length: 15
clone size: NA
D gene: TRBD1
CDR3 protein: CASSRRGQKNTEAFF
CDR3 DNA: TGTGCCAGCAGCCGAAGGGGACAGAAGAACACTGAAGCTTTCTTT

J gene: TRBJ1-2
V gene: TRBV7-8
CDR3 length: 16
clone size: NA
D gene: TRBD1
CDR3 protein: CASSDRRDRVEYGYTF
CDR3 DNA: TGTGCCAGCAGCGATCGCCGGGACAGGGTGGAGTATGGCTACACCTTC

J gene: TRBJ2-1
V gene: TRBV15
CDR3 length: 16
clone size: once
D gene: TRBD2
CDR3 protein: CATSRDGRGGKNEQFF
CDR3 DNA: TGTGCCACCAGCAGAGATGGGCGGGGGGGCAAGAATGAGCAGTTCTTC

J gene: TRBJ1-1
V gene: TRBV6-1
CDR3 length: 15
clone size: NA
D gene: TRBD1
CDR3 protein: CASSRRTGGRTEAFF
CDR3 DNA: TGTGCCAGCAGTAGACGGACAGGGGGGAGGACTGAAGCTTTCTTT

J gene: TRBJ1-2
V gene: TRBV13
CDR3 length: 15
clone size: NA
D gene: NA
CDR3 protein: CASSLRQRPNYGYTF
CDR3 DNA: TGTGCCAGCAGCTTAAGACAGCGCCCTAACTATGGCTACACCTTC

J gene: TRBJ1-1
V gene: TRBV3-1/TRBV3-2
CDR3 length: 14
clone size: NA
D gene: NA
CDR3 protein: CASRAPGVFTEAFF
CDR3 DNA: TGTGCCAGCAGGGCCCCGGGGGTGTTCACTGAAGCTTTCTTT

J gene: TRBJ2-3
V gene: TRBV7-7
CDR3 length: 14
clone size: NA
D gene: NA
CDR3 protein: CASSPGGLTDTQYF
CDR3 DNA: TGTGCCAGCAGCCCGGGGGGCCTGACGGATACGCAGTATTTT

J gene: TRBJ1-2
V gene: TRBV7-8
CDR3 length: 17
clone size: few
D gene: NA
CDR3 protein: CASSLVLMQTNNYGYTF
CDR3 DNA: TGTGCCAGCAGCTTAGTTCTAATGCAGACAAATAACTATGGCTACACCTTC

J gene: TRBJ1-1
V gene: TRBV5-1
CDR3 length: 13
clone size: NA
D gene: NA
CDR3 protein: CASSLETVSAAFF
CDR3 DNA: TGCGCCAGCAGCTTAGAGACAGTTAGTGCAGCTTTCTTT

J gene: TRBJ2-6
V gene: TRBV5-6
CDR3 length: 16
clone size: NA
D gene: NA
CDR3 protein: CASSALQSSGANVLTF
CDR3 DNA: TGTGCCAGCAGCGCCCTACAGAGCTCTGGGGCCAACGTCCTGACTTTC

J gene: TRBJ2-3
V gene: TRBV11-3
CDR3 length: 15
clone size: few
D gene: TRBD2
CDR3 protein: CASSFSGGPADTQYF
CDR3 DNA: TGTGCCAGCAGCTTCTCGGGGGGGCCAGCGGATACGCAGTATTTT

J gene: TRBJ2-1
V gene: TRBV6-2/TRBV6-3
CDR3 length: 17
clone size: NA
D gene: NA
CDR3 protein: CASSYSLGRVGGNEQFF
CDR3 DNA: TGTGCCAGCAGTTACTCACTCGGGCGAGTAGGGGGCAATGAGCAGTTCTTC

J gene: TRBJ1-1
V gene: TRBV7-9
CDR3 length: 15
clone size: NA
D gene: NA
CDR3 protein: CASSLASGPRAEAFF
CDR3 DNA: TGTGCCAGCAGCTTAGCTTCAGGTCCGAGGGCTGAAGCTTTCTTT

J gene: TRBJ2-7
V gene: TRBV7-8
CDR3 length: 15
clone size: NA
D gene: TRBD2
CDR3 protein: CASSFGLAGPYEQYF
CDR3 DNA: TGTGCCAGCAGCTTTGGACTAGCGGGGCCCTACGAGCAGTACTTC

J gene: TRBJ1-2
V gene: TRBV12-3/TRBV12-4
CDR3 length: 13
clone size: NA
D gene: TRBD1
CDR3 protein: CASRTGTGSGYTF
CDR3 DNA: TGTGCCAGCAGAACCGGGACAGGGTCAGGCTACACCTTC

J gene: TRBJ2-7
V gene: TRBV5-1
CDR3 length: 14
clone size: NA
D gene: TRBD1
CDR3 protein: CASSWGQGESEQYF
CDR3 DNA: TGCGCCAGCAGCTGGGGACAGGGGGAAAGCGAGCAGTACTTC

J gene: TRBJ1-2
V gene: TRBV3-1/TRBV3-2
CDR3 length: 18
clone size: NA
D gene: TRBD1
CDR3 protein: CASSHVWDRRNHNYGYTF
CDR3 DNA: TGTGCCAGCAGCCATGTCTGGGACAGGCGAAATCATAACTATGGCTACACCTTC

J gene: TRBJ1-2
V gene: TRBV6-5
CDR3 length: 13
clone size: NA
D gene: NA
CDR3 protein: CASRTTGGYGYTF
CDR3 DNA: TGTGCCAGCAGAACGACGGGGGGCTATGGCTACACCTTC

J gene: TRBJ2-5
V gene: TRBV18
CDR3 length: 13
clone size: NA
D gene: TRBD1
CDR3 protein: CASSPPRGETQYF
CDR3 DNA: TGTGCCAGCTCACCTCCCAGGGGGGAGACCCAGTACTTC

J gene: TRBJ2-2
V gene: TRBV3-1/TRBV3-2
CDR3 length: 15
clone size: NA
D gene: TRBD2
CDR3 protein: CASSRLAGGPGELFF
CDR3 DNA: TGTGCCAGCAGCCGACTAGCGGGGGGACCCGGGGAGCTGTTTTTT

J gene: TRBJ2-3
V gene: TRBV4-1
CDR3 length: 16
clone size: NA
D gene: TRBD2
CDR3 protein: CASSQKSGGRTDTQYF
CDR3 DNA: TGCGCCAGCAGCCAAAAGAGCGGGGGCCGCACAGATACGCAGTATTTT

J gene: TRBJ2-3
V gene: TRBV24-1
CDR3 length: 16
clone size: NA
D gene: TRBD2
CDR3 protein: CATSDAPGLATDTQYF
CDR3 DNA: TGTGCCACCAGTGATGCTCCGGGACTAGCAACAGATACGCAGTATTTT

J gene: TRBJ1-5
V gene: TRBV6-5
CDR3 length: 14
clone size: NA
D gene: NA
CDR3 protein: CASSPNGGNQPQHF
CDR3 DNA: TGTGCCAGCAGTCCAAACGGGGGAAATCAGCCCCAGCATTTT

J gene: TRBJ2-3
V gene: TRBV25-1
CDR3 length: 15
clone size: once
D gene: NA
CDR3 protein: CASSGDRSSTDTQYF
CDR3 DNA: TGTGCCAGCAGTGGCGACAGGTCTAGCACAGATACGCAGTATTTT

J gene: TRBJ1-1
V gene: TRBV19
CDR3 length: 14
clone size: NA
D gene: NA
CDR3 protein: CASSKDRLNTEAFF
CDR3 DNA: TGTGCCAGTAGCAAAGACAGGCTGAACACTGAAGCTTTCTTT

J gene: TRBJ2-5
V gene: TRBV6-6
CDR3 length: 16
clone size: NA
D gene: TRBD2
CDR3 protein: CASSPTRSGEQETQYF
CDR3 DNA: TGTGCCAGCAGCCCTACGCGTAGCGGGGAACAAGAGACCCAGTACTTC

J gene: TRBJ1-2
V gene: TRBV5-4
CDR3 length: 15
clone size: once
D gene: NA
CDR3 protein: CASSFRGSNLHGYTF
CDR3 DNA: TGTGCCAGCTCGTTCCGGGGATCGAACTTACATGGCTACACCTTC

J gene: TRBJ1-2
V gene: TRBV30
CDR3 length: 12
clone size: NA
D gene: TRBD1
CDR3 protein: CAWSSRGRGYTF
CDR3 DNA: TGTGCCTGGAGTTCCAGGGGGCGGGGCTACACCTTC

J gene: TRBJ2-7
V gene: TRBV5-6
CDR3 length: 16
clone size: NA
D gene: TRBD2
CDR3 protein: CASSFGLAGGTYEQYF
CDR3 DNA: TGTGCCAGCAGCTTTGGACTAGCGGGGGGAACCTACGAGCAGTACTTC

J gene: TRBJ1-1
V gene: TRBV20-1
CDR3 length: 12
clone size: NA
D gene: NA
CDR3 protein: CSASLGGFEAFF
CDR3 DNA: TGCAGTGCTAGTCTAGGAGGGTTTGAAGCTTTCTTT

J gene: TRBJ2-1
V gene: TRBV9
CDR3 length: 15
clone size: NA
D gene: TRBD2
CDR3 protein: CASSDSGTSYNEQFF
CDR3 DNA: TGTGCCAGCAGCGATAGCGGGACAAGCTACAATGAGCAGTTCTTC

J gene: TRBJ2-7
V gene: TRBV27
CDR3 length: 14
clone size: NA
D gene: TRBD1
CDR3 protein: CASSLVQGSYEQYF
CDR3 DNA: TGTGCCAGCAGTTTAGTACAGGGGTCCTACGAGCAGTACTTC

J gene: TRBJ2-2
V gene: TRBV19
CDR3 length: 16
clone size: few
D gene: TRBD2
CDR3 protein: CASSITSGQTGGELFF
CDR3 DNA: TGTGCCAGTAGTATAACTAGCGGACAAACGGGCGGGGAGCTGTTTTTT

J gene: TRBJ1-2
V gene: TRBV6-2/TRBV6-3
CDR3 length: 15
clone size: NA
D gene: NA
CDR3 protein: CASSSRGEQFYGYTF
CDR3 DNA: TGTGCCAGCAGTTCCCGTGGGGAGCAGTTCTATGGCTACACCTTC

J gene: TRBJ1-2
V gene: TRBV5-1
CDR3 length: 13
clone size: NA
D gene: TRBD1
CDR3 protein: CASSRQGDDGYTF
CDR3 DNA: TGCGCCAGCAGCAGACAGGGAGATGATGGCTACACCTTC

J gene: TRBJ2-7
V gene: TRBV12-2
CDR3 length: 16
clone size: NA
D gene: NA
CDR3 protein: CASRLEMLAADYEQYF
CDR3 DNA: TGTGCAAGTCGCTTAGAGATGTTAGCGGCCGACTACGAGCAGTACTTC

J gene: TRBJ2-5
V gene: TRBV27
CDR3 length: 14
clone size: NA
D gene: NA
CDR3 protein: CASSFSRGGETQYF
CDR3 DNA: TGTGCCAGCAGTTTTAGTAGGGGGGGTGAGACCCAGTACTTC

J gene: TRBJ2-3
V gene: TRBV6-2/TRBV6-3
CDR3 length: 16
clone size: NA
D gene: TRBD2
CDR3 protein: CASSPWTSGGLDTQYF
CDR3 DNA: TGTGCCAGCAGTCCCTGGACTAGCGGGGGATTAGATACGCAGTATTTT

J gene: TRBJ2-3
V gene: TRBV12-3/TRBV12-4
CDR3 length: 11
clone size: NA
D gene: NA
CDR3 protein: CASSFRDTQYF
CDR3 DNA: TGTGCCAGCAGTTTCCGTGATACGCAGTATTTT

J gene: TRBJ1-2
V gene: TRBV10-3
CDR3 length: 15
clone size: NA
D gene: NA
CDR3 protein: CAISESTGTNYGYTF
CDR3 DNA: TGTGCCATCAGTGAGTCGACAGGAACTAACTATGGCTACACCTTC